These 24 T cell receptor beta chains originate from one sample sequenced in a study of T cells after yellow fever vaccination. TCRdb passed the 5' RACE reads through MiXCR, listing each CDR3 protein once. The data show around 100,000 distinct CDR3 sequences, with roughly 8.4% seen just once and 25% held by the top ten. The material was CD8+ T cells sorted from PBMCs, obtained 45 days after the yellow fever booster vaccination. These receptors all come from a man between 25 and 39 years old who received the YFV17D yellow fever vaccine.

This clonotype has ten or more counts. This chain uses TRBV3-1 with TRBJ2-1, with TRBD2 matching 9 bases. Looked up from germline, CDR1 is LGHDT and CDR2 is YNNKEL (reference sequence). The CDR3 is 16 amino acids. Trimming cost V 4 bases and J 7 bases; bases outside gene matches: 11. DNA of the CDR3: TGTGCCAGCAGCCCTGTCGGGGAGACTAGCGGTAATGAGCAGTTCTTC. As protein: CASSPVGETSGNEQFF.

This clonotype was seen at least ten times. V usage is TRBV9 and J usage is TRBJ2-2, with TRBD1 matching 7 bases. The CDR3 covers 16 residues. V lost 2 bases and J lost 6; bases outside the gene matches: 10. Germline V gene data show CDR1 as SGDLS and CDR2 as YYNGEE. CDR3 protein: CASSVPRQGGSGELFF. CDR3 DNA sequence: TGTGCCAGCAGCGTCCCCCGACAGGGTGGATCCGGGGAGCTGTTTTTT.

This clonotype showed up many times. The V gene is TRBV20-1, the J gene TRBJ2-2; a weak D match, TRBD1 (5 bases). CDR1 and CDR2 (germline): DFQATT, SNEGSKA (reference sequence). The CDR3 loop spans 12 amino acids. With 4 bases removed from V and 8 bases from J, the gap between germline ends came to 11 bases. CDR3 nucleotide sequence: TGCAGTGCTACGGACAATCTTGGGGAGCTGTTTTTT. The encoded protein is CSATDNLGELFF.

This clonotype showed up many times. The chain combines TRBV15 with TRBJ2-1, with D unclear. Germline V gene sequence: CDR1 LNHNV, CDR2 YYDKDF (reference sequence). The V and J ends lost 0 bases and 1 base respectively, with 10 bases between them. The CDR3 length is 16 residues. The CDR3 sequence: CATSRDQWGSYNEQFF. The CDR3 DNA is TGTGCCACCAGCAGAGATCAGTGGGGATCCTACAATGAGCAGTTCTTC.

This clonotype was counted ten times or more. This chain links TRBV20-1 with TRBJ2-1; 7 nucleotides agree with TRBD2. There are 18 residues in the CDR3. From germline, CDR1 is DFQATT and CDR2 SNEGSKA (reference sequence). V shed 6 bases, J shed 3 bases, and the junction held 20 bases outside the gene matches. As DNA, the CDR3 is TGCAGTGCGAAAAGAGAGGGGCTAGCGGAGGCGGTCTACAATGAGCAGTTCTTC. Its protein is CSAKREGLAEAVYNEQFF.

This clonotype was seen ten or more times. V gene TRBV7-2 combines with J gene TRBJ2-5, with TRBD1 matching over 7 bases. Trimming took 1 base from V and 4 from J; bases not matched to a gene: 6. In germline, CDR1 is SGHTA, CDR2 FQGNSA. CDR3 length: 15 residues. Here the CDR3 DNA reads TGTGCCAGCAGCTTAGAGGGGGCAGGGGCAGAGACCCAGTACTTC. Encoded protein: CASSLEGAGAETQYF.

This clonotype was counted at least ten times. The V call is TRBV5-1, the J call TRBJ2-1, with 11 bases aligning to TRBD2. Trimming removed 2 bases from V and 8 bases from J; junction bases left unmatched: 9. The CDR3 extends over 16 amino acids. Germline-derived CDR1 and CDR2 are SGHRS and YFSETQ. The chain's CDR3 is CASSLLAGGPRDEQFF. Written as DNA, the CDR3 is TGCGCCAGCAGCTTATTAGCGGGAGGGCCGAGGGATGAGCAGTTCTTC.

The chain couples TRBV15 to TRBJ2-2; D gene unclear. The CDR3 consists of 13 residues. The V gene's germline CDR1 is LNHNV and CDR2 YYDKDF (reference sequence). V shed 0 bases and J shed 5 bases, with 4 bases lying between them. As DNA, the CDR3 is TGTGCCACCAGCAGAGAATGGACCGGGGAGCTGTTTTTT. The encoded protein is CATSREWTGELFF.

Here the CDR3 DNA reads TGCGCCAGCAGCCAAGATTTGCTGGGACAGGGTTCCGGGGAGCTGTTTTTT. It encodes CASSQDLLGQGSGELFF. The chain is built from TRBV4-3 and TRBJ2-2; 9 bases line up with TRBD1. V gave up 0 bases and J gave up 6 bases; unmatched junction bases: 8. The CDR3 is 17 residues long. Germline V gene lookup returns CDR1 LGHNA and CDR2 YSLEER.

This chain uses TRBV4-3 with TRBJ1-6; 7 bases are shared with TRBD1. CDR3 size: 19 residues. Germline V gene data show CDR1 as LGHNA and CDR2 as YSLEER. The V gene end was trimmed by 1 base and the J gene end by 6 bases; junction bases not matched to a gene: 15. CDR3 in DNA: TGCGCCAGCAGCCAAGCATCTCCCTACTCGACAGGGCGTAATTCACCCCTCCACTTT. Amino acid sequence: CASSQASPYSTGRNSPLHF.

The table lists this clonotype with a few counts. This chain uses TRBV25-1 with TRBJ2-5, with unresolved D. Germline-derived CDR1 and CDR2 are MGHDK and SYGVNS. V was clipped by 4 bases and J by 5 bases, with 8 bases between them. The CDR3 runs to 12 residues. CDR3 amino acids: CASSGGIETQYF. In nucleotides, the CDR3 is TGTGCCAGCAGTGGAGGTATTGAGACCCAGTACTTC.

Comment on this clonotype: Just one base apart from a much larger clone, this may be a read error. The CDR3: CASSMDGSNQPQHF. CDR3 sequence (DNA): TGTGCCAGCAGCATGGACGGAAGCAATCAGCCCCAGCATTTT. The genes are TRBV9 and TRBJ1-5; D is ambiguous. Germline V gene sequence: CDR1 SGDLS, CDR2 YYNGEE. V lost 4 bases to trimming and J lost 1 base, with 9 bases between them. The CDR3 extends over 14 amino acids.

This clonotype was detected many times. The genes are TRBV7-9 and TRBJ2-3; D unclear. V lost 4 bases to trimming and J lost 6 bases, with 17 bases between them. This CDR3 contains 15 residues. The germline V gene has CDR1 SEHNR and CDR2 FQNEAQ (reference sequence). CDR3 in amino acids: CASSSPGISFDTQYF. In nucleotides, the CDR3 is TGTGCCAGCAGCTCCCCCGGCATCTCCTTCGATACGCAGTATTTT.

This clonotype occurred many times. The J gene is TRBJ2-4, the V gene TRBV29-1, with a weak D call TRBD2 (6 bases). The CDR3 loop spans 14 amino acids. Looked up from germline, CDR1 is SQVTM and CDR2 is ANQGSEA. Trimming pared 4 bases from V and 9 bases from J, leaving 19 bases between. This CDR3 is CSVGGTGVNSIQYF. The CDR3 nucleotides are TGCAGCGTTGGAGGGACTGGGGTGAATAGCATTCAGTACTTC.

The table lists this clonotype with many counts. The chain links TRBV25-1 to TRBJ2-7; 12 bases are a match to TRBD2. Germline CDR1 is MGHDK and CDR2 is SYGVNS. V was pared by 4 bases and J by 3 bases, with 1 base of the junction left unmatched. The CDR3 sequence is 14 residues long. The CDR3 protein is CASSVLAGGYEQYF. CDR3 in DNA: TGTGCCAGCAGTGTACTAGCGGGAGGCTACGAGCAGTACTTC.

The table lists this clonotype with many counts. V usage is TRBV7-9 and J usage is TRBJ2-1, with D possibly TRBD2 on 6 matching bases. V was trimmed by 3 bases and J by 9 bases, leaving 18 bases between them. The length of the CDR3 is 15 residues. Looked up from germline, CDR1 is SEHNR and CDR2 is FQNEAQ (reference sequence). The CDR3 DNA reads as TGTGCCAGCAGCTTTGGCGGGGTTCTTTCTGGTGAGCAGTTCTTC. It specifies CASSFGGVLSGEQFF.

This clonotype was recorded once. For the CDR3, the DNA is TGTGCCAGCAGTTCTAGACTAGCAATAGACTACGAGCAGTACTTC. Amino acids: CASSSRLAIDYEQYF. The V and J genes are TRBV28 and TRBJ2-7; 7 positions match TRBD2. Germline values: CDR1 MDHEN, CDR2 SYDVKM. The junction had 9 bases not matched to a gene; V was cut back by 4 bases and J by 3 bases. This CDR3 has 15 residues. Full variable domain (remainder filled in from reference TRBV28 and TRBJ2-7): DVKVTQSSRYLVKRTGEKVFLECVQDMDHENMFWYRQDPGLGLRLIYFSYDVKMKEKGDIPEGYSVSREKKERFSLILESASTNQTSMYLCASSSRLAIDYEQYFGPGTRLTVT.

This clonotype was counted at least ten times. The V and J genes are TRBV7-2 and TRBJ2-3; 12 bases are shared with TRBD2. Germline trimming cut 3 bases from V and 8 bases from J; bases unmatched to any gene: 6. Germline loops: CDR1 SGHTA, CDR2 FQGNSA. The CDR3 runs 15 residues. The CDR3 loop is CASSFLAGGPATQYF. The CDR3 DNA follows: TGTGCCAGCAGCTTTCTAGCGGGAGGGCCAGCTACGCAGTATTTT.

This clonotype was picked up many times. DNA of the CDR3: TGCAGCGTTAAAGGCGGAGGGTGGGGCGAAAAACTGTTTTTT. It encodes CSVKGGGWGEKLFF. The V gene is TRBV29-1, the J gene TRBJ1-4; TRBD1 might be the D (5 bases). The CDR3 loop spans 14 amino acids. Trimming took off 5 bases at V and 8 bases at J, with 18 bases between the two ends. Germline V gives CDR1 SQVTM, CDR2 ANQGSEA.

This clonotype was found many times. The chain carries TRBV21-1 and TRBJ2-5. TRBV21-1 counts as a pseudogene. This CDR3 region has 15 residues. CDR3 amino acids: CASSIRLKKQETQYF. Written as DNA, the CDR3 is TGTGCCAGCAGCATCCGGCTTAAAAAACAAGAGACCCAGTACTTC.

This clonotype has only a few counts. The J gene is TRBJ2-1, the V gene TRBV12-3 or TRBV12-4; unclear D gene. With 1 base removed from V and 8 bases from J, the gap between germline ends came to 9 bases. This CDR3 has 13 residues. The CDR3 region is CASSLGTLHEQFF. For the CDR3, the DNA is TGTGCCAGCAGTTTAGGGACGCTTCATGAGCAGTTCTTC.

Many counts were recorded for this clonotype. J is TRBJ1-6 and V is TRBV13; D might be TRBD1 (6 bases). Per germline, CDR1 PRHDT and CDR2 FYEKMQ (reference sequence). The CDR3 totals 15 residues. V lost 3 bases and J lost 6, with 12 bases in between. CDR3 sequence reads: CASSFQGFGNSPLHF. The CDR3 nucleotides are TGTGCCAGCAGCTTTCAGGGGTTCGGTAATTCACCCCTCCACTTT.

V is TRBV7-9 and J is TRBJ2-7; the D is unclear. The germline V and J ends were trimmed by 5 bases and 4 bases, with 12 bases remaining between them. Germline values: CDR1 SEHNR, CDR2 FQNEAQ (reference sequence). The CDR3 runs to 13 residues. CDR3 sequence reads: CASSPPIRYEQYF. The CDR3 nucleotides are TGTGCCAGCAGCCCCCCCATTCGTTACGAGCAGTACTTC.

This clonotype occurred many times. The chain employs TRBV18 and TRBJ2-7; D tentatively reads TRBD1 or TRBD2 (5 bases each). This CDR3 has 16 amino acids. Trimming pared 0 bases from V and 6 bases from J, leaving 18 bases between. From germline, CDR1 is KGHSH and CDR2 LQKENI. The CDR3 here is CASSPPTSSLRGEQYF. The CDR3 DNA reads as TGTGCCAGCTCACCACCTACGTCCAGCCTGAGGGGCGAGCAGTACTTC.